These 10 T cell receptor beta chains were all obtained from the same sample, sequenced in a study of spatial heterogeneity in lung cancer. One entry per CDR3 protein results from TCRdb running MiXCR on the 5' RACE reads. The repertoire holds 55,000 to 75,000 distinct CDR3 sequences, with 8.4% as singletons. The time point denotes: sample taken at primary tumor resection. Whole RNA came from tumor, nontumor lung or frozen PBMC and was sequenced without being sorted. This specimen consisted of PBMCs, obtained at surgery. These receptors were obtained from a female donor with early-stage non-small cell lung cancer.

A remark on this clonotype: A much larger clone lies one base from this, so it may be a read error. This sequence joins TRBV9 and TRBJ2-7; D perhaps matches TRBD1 (5 bases). CDR1 SGDLS and CDR2 YYNGEE come from the germline V gene. The CDR3 extends over 14 amino acids. CDR3 nucleotide sequence: TGTGCCAGCAGCGTAGCCAGCCAGGGATACGCGCAGTACTTC. Protein: CASSVASQGYAQYF.

Many counts were recorded for this clonotype. The J gene is TRBJ2-5, the V gene TRBV28; D is ambiguous. Germline V gene sequence: CDR1 MDHEN, CDR2 SYDVKM. CDR3 length equals 17 residues. V lost 3 bases and J lost 5, with 22 bases in between. CDR3 nucleotides: TGTGCCAGCAGTTTTCCCCCAGTGCAGAACTGGGTTGAGACCCAGTACTTC. Its protein product is CASSFPPVQNWVETQYF.

In its sample, this clonotype was seen many times. The chain links TRBV12-3 or TRBV12-4 to TRBJ2-7; D is possibly TRBD2 (5 bases). The CDR3 has 14 residues. V gave up 5 bases and J gave up 2 bases, with 13 bases separating them. The CDR3 region has the DNA TGTGCCAGCAGTCCATCGGGCGGGCCCTACGAGCAGTACTTC. Its protein product is CASSPSGGPYEQYF.

This clonotype was picked up many times. The genes are TRBV28 and TRBJ2-1, with D unclear. Germline lookup yields CDR1 MDHEN and CDR2 SYDVKM. The CDR3 is made up of 17 amino acids. V was shortened by 3 bases and J by 3 bases, with 18 bases between the two germline ends. The CDR3: CASSFFTTELFYNEQFF. Written as DNA, the CDR3 is TGTGCCAGCAGTTTCTTTACTACGGAGCTGTTCTACAATGAGCAGTTCTTC.

This clonotype was counted many times. V usage is TRBV27 and J usage is TRBJ2-1, with D hard to call. Trimming pared 3 bases from V and 2 bases from J, leaving 11 bases between. Germline CDR1 is MNHEY and CDR2 is SMNVEV (reference sequence). The CDR3 sequence is 15 residues long. For the CDR3, the DNA is TGTGCCAGCAGTTTCAAAGGTTCCCCCTACAATGAGCAGTTCTTC. Translation gives CASSFKGSPYNEQFF.

The chain employs TRBV20-1 and TRBJ1-6; a possible D gene is TRBD1 (5 bases). The V end lost 8 bases, the J end lost 7 bases, and 18 bases lay between the germline ends. CDR3 length: 14 amino acids. CDR1 and CDR2 (germline): DFQATT, SNEGSKA (reference sequence). The CDR3 loop reads CSFPSGRTNSPLHF. The CDR3 bases are TGCAGTTTTCCCTCAGGGAGGACGAATTCACCCCTCCACTTT.

Ten or more counts support this clonotype. The rearrangement joins TRBV29-1 to TRBJ2-7, with 7 bases aligning to TRBD1. The CDR3 runs to 12 residues. J lost 3 bases, V lost 7 bases, and 6 bases had no gene match. CDR1 SQVTM and CDR2 ANQGSEA come from the germline V gene. This CDR3 is CSARDSYYEQYF. In DNA, the CDR3 is TGCAGCGCCAGGGACAGCTACTACGAGCAGTACTTC.

This clonotype showed up many times. V is TRBV12-3 or TRBV12-4 and J is TRBJ1-6, with 10 bases aligning to TRBD1. The CDR3 is made up of 15 amino acids. Trimming at V came to 6 bases and at J to 9 bases, leaving 8 bases not matched to a gene. The CDR3 is CASSLGQGVGSPLHF. The CDR3 nucleotides are TGTGCCAGCAGCCTTGGACAGGGGGTCGGTTCACCCCTCCACTTT.

This clonotype was observed at least ten times. The chain carries TRBV12-3 or TRBV12-4 and TRBJ1-1; no clear D gene. The CDR3 is 13 residues long. The V gene lost 1 base and the J gene lost 3 bases, with 6 bases spanning the gap. For the CDR3, the DNA is TGTGCCAGCAGTTTAGAAGCATACACTGAAGCTTTCTTT. This encodes CASSLEAYTEAFF.

Note on this clonotype: A much bigger clone sits one base away, suggesting this may be a read error. This sequence joins TRBV20-1 and TRBJ2-2; D is possibly TRBD1 (5 bases). The CDR3 consists of 17 residues. Germline CDR1 and CDR2: DFQATT and SNEGSKA (reference sequence). The CDR3 bases are TGCAGTGCTAGACCTGGTAGGGGTCTTGCGAACGCCGGGGAGCTGTTTTTT. The encoded protein is CSARPGRGLANAGELFF.